Reported below is one T cell receptor beta chain. Antigen unknown. TCRdb keeps only in-frame clones here, not all; method: immunoSEQ multiplex PCR. The repertoire includes roughly 500,000 clones, roughly 89% of them detected once, and 2.5% to 3% sits in the top ten. Treatment given: around 19 received Ad26.COV2.S at low or high dose, single or two shots; 5 received placebo; per-sample allocation not given. All samples were drawn on day 63, counting from the first vaccine or placebo injection. The sample belongs to a study of Ad26.COV2.S vaccination and SARS-CoV-2 variants. The study's findings and limits: The TCR breadth and depth analyses may have understated or missed part of the total T cell responses.

Looked up from germline, CDR1 is SGHRS and CDR2 is YFSETQ. The CDR3 is 13 residues long. V dropped 0 bases and J dropped 3 bases, with 3 bases sitting between them. V gene TRBV5-1 combines with J gene TRBJ2-2; no firm D call. The TCR comes from a person between 18 and 59 years old who received the Ad26.COV2.S COVID-19 vaccine or a placebo. The sequencing used peripheral blood, collected in a trial of Ad26.COV2.S vaccine versus placebo. CDR3 sequence (DNA): TGCGCCAGCAGCTTGGCCCACACCGGGGAGCTGTTTTTT. This sequence encodes CASSLAHTGELFF. Supplemented by reference TRBV5-1 and TRBJ2-2, the full variable domain reads KAGVTQTPRYLIKTRGQQVTLSCSPISGHRSVSWYQQTPGQGLQFLFEYFSETQRNKGNFPGRFSGRQFSNSRSEMNVSTLELGDSALYLCASSLAHTGELFFGEGSRLTVL.